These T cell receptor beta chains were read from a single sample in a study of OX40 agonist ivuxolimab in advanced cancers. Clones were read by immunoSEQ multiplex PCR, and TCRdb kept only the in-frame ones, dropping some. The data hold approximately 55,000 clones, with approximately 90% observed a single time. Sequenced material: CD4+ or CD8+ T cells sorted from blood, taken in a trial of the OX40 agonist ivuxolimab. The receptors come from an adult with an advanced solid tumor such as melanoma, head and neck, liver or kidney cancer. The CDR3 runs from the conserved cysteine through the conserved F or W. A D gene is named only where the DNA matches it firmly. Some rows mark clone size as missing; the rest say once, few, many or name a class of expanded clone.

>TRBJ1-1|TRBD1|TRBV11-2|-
TGTGCCAGCAGCTTAGCCGGCAGGGGGCTGGGATACACTGAAGCTTTCTTT
CASSLAGRGLGYTEAFF
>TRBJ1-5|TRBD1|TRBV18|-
TGTGCCAGCTCGCGTTTGGGGACAGGGGGATCGGACAATCAGCCCCAGCATTTT
CASSRLGTGGSDNQPQHF
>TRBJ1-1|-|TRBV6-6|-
TGTGCCAGCAGTTACTGGACCACTGAAGCTTTCTTT
CASSYWTTEAFF
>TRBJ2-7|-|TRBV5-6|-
TGTGCCAGCAGCTCCCCAACCCCAGGCTCCGGGCAGTACTTC
CASSSPTPGSGQYF
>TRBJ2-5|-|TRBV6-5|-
TGTGCCAGCAGTTACTCCAGGGGGGTAGGCCAAGAGACCCAGTACTTC
CASSYSRGVGQETQYF
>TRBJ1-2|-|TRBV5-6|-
TGTGCCAGCAGCTTGGGGCGAAAAAATTACTATGGCTACACCTTC
CASSLGRKNYYGYTF
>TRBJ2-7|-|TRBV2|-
TGTGCCAGCAGACGAGGGTCCGGGTACGAGCAGTACTTC
CASRRGSGYEQYF
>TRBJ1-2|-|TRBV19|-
TGTGCCAGTAGTACAGGGTACTCTGGCTACACCTTC
CASSTGYSGYTF
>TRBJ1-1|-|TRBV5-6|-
TGTGCCAGCAGCTTGGGTATGAACACTGAAGCTTTCTTT
CASSLGMNTEAFF
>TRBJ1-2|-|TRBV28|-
TGTGCCAGCAGTTTAGGCAGTCTAAGCTACACCTTC
CASSLGSLSYTF
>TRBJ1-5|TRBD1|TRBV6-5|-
TGTGCCAGCAGTTACCCCGGGACAGCAGATCAGCCCCAGCATTTT
CASSYPGTADQPQHF
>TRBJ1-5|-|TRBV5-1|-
TGCGCCAGCAGCTTGGCCTCCCGGAATCAGCCCCAGCATTTT
CASSLASRNQPQHF
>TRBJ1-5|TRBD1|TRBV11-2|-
TGTGCCAGCAGCACGGACAGGGGTATGGGTCAGCCCCAGCATTTT
CASSTDRGMGQPQHF
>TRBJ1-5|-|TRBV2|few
TGTGCCAGCAGTGATGGTCCAGGGGATCCTGGGCCCCAGCATTTT
CASSDGPGDPGPQHF
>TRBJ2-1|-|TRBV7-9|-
TGTGCCAGCTCAGGAGGGAGCGGGCTCTCCTACAATGAGCAGTTCTTC
CASSGGSGLSYNEQFF
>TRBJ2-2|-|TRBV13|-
TGTGCCAGCAGCTTAGGCGGGGTACGGACCGGGGAGCTGTTTTTT
CASSLGGVRTGELFF
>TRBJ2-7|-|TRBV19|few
TGTGCCAGTAGTATCCGTGGGGAGGCGGAGGAGCAGTACTTC
CASSIRGEAEEQYF
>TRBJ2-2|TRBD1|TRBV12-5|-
TGTGCTAGTGCTAACAGGGGCCTGAACACCGGGGAGCTGTTTTTT
CASANRGLNTGELFF